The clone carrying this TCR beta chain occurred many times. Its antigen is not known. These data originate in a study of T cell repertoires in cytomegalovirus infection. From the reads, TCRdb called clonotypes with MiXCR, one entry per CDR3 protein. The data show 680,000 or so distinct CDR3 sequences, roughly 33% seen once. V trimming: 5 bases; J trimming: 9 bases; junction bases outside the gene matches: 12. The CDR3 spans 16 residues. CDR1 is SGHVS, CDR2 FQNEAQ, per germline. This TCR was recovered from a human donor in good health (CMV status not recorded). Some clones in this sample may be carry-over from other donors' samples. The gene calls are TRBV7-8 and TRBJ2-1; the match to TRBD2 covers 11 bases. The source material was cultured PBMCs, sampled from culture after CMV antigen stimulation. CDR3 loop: CASSQRGTSGNTEQFF. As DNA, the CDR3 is TGTGCCAGCAGCCAGCGAGGGACTAGCGGCAATACTGAGCAGTTCTTC.